A single sample is the source of the 30 T cell receptor beta chains below, sequenced in a study of metastatic and nonmetastatic thyroid tumors. No treatment of any kind had been given to any patient before thyroid surgery. TCRdb re-analyzed the PCR reads using MiXCR. This sample has approximately 16,000 clones; approximately 30% occur once, and the top ten carry around 50%. The sample consisted of tumor tissue. All receptors derive from a male donor with papillary thyroid cancer or a benign thyroid nodule (not recorded which). Some clones in this sample may be carry-over from other donors' samples.

Worth noting for this clone: This CDR3 is missing its conserved last phenylalanine or tryptophan, likely due to a read error. The CDR3 coding sequence is TGCGCCAGCAGCTTGGTCCCGGCGGACACTGAAGCTTTCTCT. Encoded protein: CASSLVPADTEAFS. This chain links TRBV5-1 with TRBJ1-1, with D unresolved. This CDR3 is 14 amino acids long. Trimming left V 0 bases short and J 3 bases short, with 9 bases between. CDR1 and CDR2 from the germline V gene are SGHRS and YFSETQ.

This clone came up once. This chain links TRBV5-1 with TRBJ2-3, with D hard to call. Germline V CDR1 and CDR2: SGHRS, YFSETQ. The CDR3 length is 15 residues. Trimming removed 0 bases from V and 2 bases from J, with 10 bases in between. CDR3 coding DNA: TGCGCCAGCAGCTTGGGGTGTATTCTCACAGATACGCAGTATTTT. It encodes CASSLGCILTDTQYF. Full variable domain (rest looked up from reference TRBV5-1 and TRBJ2-3): KAGVTQTPRYLIKTRGQQVTLSCSPISGHRSVSWYQQTPGQGLQFLFEYFSETQRNKGNFPGRFSGRQFSNSRSEMNVSTLELGDSALYLCASSLGCILTDTQYFGPGTRLTVL.

CDR3 protein: CATSDGGSDTQYF. In DNA, the CDR3 is TGTGCCACCAGTGATGGGGGGTCAGATACGCAGTATTTT. V usage is TRBV24-1 and J usage is TRBJ2-3; D possibly corresponds to TRBD2 (6 bases). Germline V gene sequence: CDR1 KGHDR, CDR2 SFDVKD. The CDR3 is 13 amino acids. Between the trimmed V and J ends, which lost 3 bases and 4 bases, there was a span of 7 bases.

This clone was seen a handful of times. The chain uses TRBV6-1 and TRBJ2-1, with 15 bases identical to TRBD2. Germline CDR1 MNHNS, CDR2 SASEGT. V dropped 4 bases and J dropped 16; count of bases not matched to a gene: 11. The CDR3 length is 15 residues. The CDR3 DNA sequence: TGTGCCAGCAGTGGGACTAGCGGGGGGGCTAATGAACATTTCTTC. Translated, it gives CASSGTSGGANEHFF.

Within the sample, this clone is large. The chain uses TRBV30 and TRBJ1-6; TRBD1 aligns across 7 bases. Unmatched junction bases numbered 5, after V lost 0 bases and J lost 6 bases. Germline V gives CDR1 GTSNPN, CDR2 SVGIG (reference sequence). The CDR3 covers 15 residues. CDR3 nucleotide sequence: TGTGCCTGGAGTGTCCGAGACAGGGCTAATTCACCCCTCCACTTT. Its translation: CAWSVRDRANSPLHF.

This clone has just a few counts. It may be a read error: a sequence one base away is much more abundant. The chain couples TRBV7-9 to TRBJ1-2, with D maybe TRBD1 (6 bases). CDR1 SEHNR and CDR2 FQNEAQ come from the germline V gene (reference sequence). V was cut by 5 bases and J by 4 bases, with 14 bases left in between. The CDR3 is 14 amino acids. The CDR3 reads CASSTPGASYGYTF. The CDR3 coding sequence is TGTGCCAGCAGCACTCCGGGGGCCAGCTATGGCTACACCTTC.

The V gene is TRBV5-6, the J gene TRBJ2-7, with D hard to call. The V end was cut by 2 bases, the J end by 4 bases, with 4 bases between. Germline lookup yields CDR1 SGHDT and CDR2 YYEEEE. There are 11 residues in the CDR3. The CDR3 loop is CASSFEYEQYF. DNA for the CDR3: TGTGCCAGCAGCTTTGAGTACGAGCAGTACTTC.

This chain uses TRBV6-5 with TRBJ2-7; tentatively, D is TRBD2 (5 bases). The V gene's germline CDR1 is MNHEY and CDR2 SVGAGI. Deletions cut 4 bases from V and 2 bases from J, with 9 bases between. This CDR3 has 13 amino acids. The CDR3 DNA reads as TGTGCCAGCAGTTCGGACTTGACCTACGAGCAGTACTTC. This translates into CASSSDLTYEQYF.

This clone was observed many times. The chain links TRBV6-1 to TRBJ1-2, with D possibly TRBD1 on 5 matching bases. Trimming removed 6 bases at V and 6 bases at J, with 17 bases between. The CDR3 spans 14 residues. Germline-derived CDR1 and CDR2 are MNHNS and SASEGT. In nucleotides, the CDR3 is TGTGCCAGCAGGCATTCGGGACGGAATAATGGCTACACCTTC. Protein: CASRHSGRNNGYTF.

This clone was detected many times. The rearrangement joins TRBV18 to TRBJ2-5; D ambiguous. This CDR3 region has 13 residues. Germline V CDR1 and CDR2: KGHSH, LQKENI. V lost 1 base and J lost 2, with 5 bases in between. CDR3 loop: CASSPRGQETQYF. The CDR3 DNA is TGTGCCAGCTCACCACGAGGTCAAGAGACCCAGTACTTC.

The chain combines TRBV12-3 or TRBV12-4 with TRBJ1-6, with no clear D. V lost 10 bases, J lost 0 bases, and 10 bases lay in between. CDR3 length: 14 residues. CDR3 bases: TGTGCCACTCGGTCGAGCTCCTATAATTCACCCCTCCACTTT. Translating gives CATRSSSYNSPLHF.

The chain is built from TRBV20-1 and TRBJ2-1; TRBD1 aligns across 8 bases. V lost 5 bases to trimming and J lost 7 bases; unmatched junction nucleotides: 4. CDR1 and CDR2 (germline): DFQATT, SNEGSKA (reference sequence). CDR3 length: 12 residues. CDR3 in amino acids: CSAGTGSNEQFF. The CDR3 nucleotides are TGCAGTGCTGGGACAGGATCGAATGAGCAGTTCTTC.

This clone was seen repeatedly, ten times or more. The gene calls are TRBV25-1 and TRBJ2-1, with D possibly matching TRBD1 (5 bases). In germline, CDR1 is MGHDK, CDR2 SYGVNS. The V gene lost 6 bases and the J gene lost 3 bases, with 9 bases spanning the gap. CDR3 length: 13 residues. CDR3 in amino acids: CASSRTGYNEQFF. The CDR3 DNA is TGTGCCAGCAGCAGAACAGGCTACAATGAGCAGTTCTTC.

This clone came up a few times. V is TRBV6-1 and J is TRBJ1-5; D might be TRBD1 (6 bases). V was cut by 5 bases and J by 7 bases, with 18 bases left in between. CDR1 MNHNS and CDR2 SASEGT come from the germline V gene. This CDR3 has 15 amino acids. Here the CDR3 reads CASSSLSGAGQPQHF. The DNA for the CDR3 is TGTGCCAGCAGTTCCCTTTCAGGGGCAGGGCAGCCCCAGCATTTT.

This clone was counted at least ten times. This chain links TRBV20-1 with TRBJ1-4; 9 bases agree with TRBD1. V shed 0 bases and J 6 bases; nucleotides not matched to a gene: 5. CDR1 is DFQATT and CDR2 is SNEGSKA in the germline V gene (reference sequence). There are 15 residues in the CDR3. CDR3 bases: TGCAGTGCTAGAGATCTGACAGGGGGGGATGAAAAACTGTTTTTT. This translates into CSARDLTGGDEKLFF.

The chain is built from TRBV6-5 and TRBJ2-7, with D perhaps matching TRBD2 (6 bases). There are 15 residues in the CDR3. Germline assignment: CDR1 MNHEY and CDR2 SVGAGI. Trimming removed 2 bases at V and 7 bases at J, with 18 bases between. CDR3 nucleotide sequence: TGTGCCAGCAGTTACCTGGACCGGGGACTCCGTGAGCAGTACTTC. Its protein product is CASSYLDRGLREQYF.

The chain couples TRBV6-4 to TRBJ2-1; 9 nucleotides agree with TRBD1. V was pared by 6 bases and J by 7 bases, with 10 bases of the junction left unmatched. Germline CDR1 reads MRHNA; CDR2 reads SNTAGT. The CDR3 covers 15 residues. CDR3 protein: CASRYRDRESNEQFF. The CDR3 bases are TGTGCCAGCAGGTACCGGGACAGGGAGTCGAATGAGCAGTTCTTC.

CDR3 sequence reads: CISLNRADWANEQFF. In nucleotides, the CDR3 is TGCATTTCCCTAAACCGGGCCGATTGGGCCAATGAGCAGTTCTTC. V and J are TRBV20-1 and TRBJ2-1; unclear D gene. From germline, CDR1 is DFQATT and CDR2 SNEGSKA (reference sequence). The CDR3 is made up of 15 amino acids.

This clone occurred many times. The same CDR3 is also encoded by other DNA sequences in this sample. This chain uses TRBV28 with TRBJ2-7; 12 nucleotides align to TRBD2. Germline V gene sequence: CDR1 MDHEN, CDR2 SYDVKM. After removal of 5 bases from V and 7 bases from J, the junction contained 6 bases not matched to a gene. The CDR3 is made up of 14 amino acids. In DNA form, the CDR3 reads TGTGCCAGCAGTCTAGCGGGAGGGCCGAAAGAGCAGTACTTC. Translation gives CASSLAGGPKEQYF. The full variable domain, in which reference TRBV28 and TRBJ2-7 provide the parts outside the CDR3, is DVKVTQSSRYLVKRTGEKVFLECVQDMDHENMFWYRQDPGLGLRLIYFSYDVKMKEKGDIPEGYSVSREKKERFSLILESASTNQTSMYLCASSLAGGPKEQYFGPGTRLTVT.

This clone was recorded many times. The chain couples TRBV11-3 to TRBJ2-5; 10 bases map to TRBD1. Looked up from germline, CDR1 is SGHNT and CDR2 is YENEEA. V was clipped by 5 bases and J by 5 bases; unmatched bases: 8. The CDR3 is made up of 15 amino acids. The CDR3 DNA sequence: TGTGCCAGCAGCCCACGGGACAGGGGTTGGGAGACCCAGTACTTC. Protein sequence: CASSPRDRGWETQYF.

This clone was picked up many times. V gene TRBV4-1 combines with J gene TRBJ1-4; maybe TRBD1 (5 bases). The CDR3 length is 16 residues. CDR1 and CDR2 from the germline V gene are MGHRA and YSYEKL. V shed 2 bases and J shed 4 bases, with 14 bases lying between them. Here the CDR3 reads CASSQPQARVNEKLFF. For the CDR3, the DNA is TGCGCCAGCAGCCAACCCCAGGCCAGGGTTAATGAAAAACTGTTTTTT.

Note on this clone: A read error may explain this, as a much larger clone is one base away. The chain couples TRBV20-1 to TRBJ1-1; possibly TRBD1 for D (5 bases). The CDR3 totals 16 residues. Germline CDR1 is DFQATT and CDR2 is SNEGSKA (reference sequence). Trimming removed 3 bases at V and 2 bases at J, with 19 bases between. DNA of the CDR3: TGCAGTGCTAGGCCCCTCGGGGGTTGGAATAACACTGAAGCTTTCTTT. It specifies CSARPLGGWNNTEAFF.

The rearrangement links TRBV14 to TRBJ2-7; D not certain. CDR1 and CDR2 from the germline V gene are SGHDN and FVKESK. The CDR3 contains 11 residues. Trimming shortened V by 1 base and J by 4 bases, and 2 bases separated the two germline ends. The CDR3 sequence is CASSQGYEQYF. In DNA, the CDR3 is TGTGCCAGCAGCCAAGGGTACGAGCAGTACTTC.

This clone occurred many times. The chain combines TRBV6-5 with TRBJ2-5, with 9 bases that match TRBD2. The CDR3 has 15 amino acids. In germline, CDR1 is MNHEY, CDR2 SVGAGI. Germline trimming cut 0 bases from V and 5 bases from J; bases unmatched to any gene: 4. Here the CDR3 reads CASSYSPAGGETQYF. Here the CDR3 DNA reads TGTGCCAGCAGTTACTCTCCAGCGGGGGGCGAGACCCAGTACTTC.

This clone was seen at least ten times. The chain employs TRBV28 and TRBJ2-1; D uncertain. Per germline, CDR1 MDHEN and CDR2 SYDVKM. Trimming took 3 bases from V and 8 from J, leaving 17 bases between them. The CDR3 has 15 residues. CDR3 residues: CASSLGSLGNDEQFF. CDR3 nucleotides: TGTGCCAGCAGTTTGGGTAGCCTGGGCAACGATGAGCAGTTCTTC.

This clone occurred many times. This chain uses TRBV6-1 with TRBJ2-7; 8 bases are a match to TRBD1. V trimming: 4 bases; J trimming: 3 bases; junction bases outside the gene matches: 2. The CDR3 has 13 amino acids. Germline V gene data show CDR1 as MNHNS and CDR2 as SASEGT. CDR3 region: CASSGTGIYEQYF. In DNA, the CDR3 is TGTGCCAGCAGTGGGACAGGGATCTACGAGCAGTACTTC.

The rearrangement uses TRBV19 and TRBJ2-1; D is uncertain. This CDR3 is built from 17 residues. CDR1 LNHDA and CDR2 SQIVND come from the germline V gene (reference sequence). Between the trimmed V and J ends, which lost 9 bases and 0 bases, there was a span of 21 bases. The CDR3 sequence is CARKDMEPISSYNEQFF. For the CDR3, the DNA is TGTGCCAGAAAAGACATGGAGCCGATAAGCTCCTACAATGAGCAGTTCTTC.

Notes on this clone: One junction end does not reproduce the germline sequence, and a read error may be involved. The genes are TRBV6-1 and TRBJ2-1; D remains unclear. This CDR3 region has 14 residues. Germline CDR1 is MNHNS and CDR2 is SASEGT. CDR3 coding DNA: TGTGCCAGCAGTCCAGGAAGCTCCTGCAATGCGCAGTTCTTC. Translation gives CASSPGSSCNAQFF.

CDR3 region: CASSLESRGFLRSSYEQYF. The CDR3 DNA is TGCGCCAGCAGCTTGGAAAGTAGGGGCTTCCTTAGGAGCTCCTACGAGCAGTACTTC. The chain carries TRBV5-1 and TRBJ2-7; tentative D call: TRBD1 (5 bases). CDR3 size: 19 residues. CDR1 and CDR2 from the germline V gene are SGHRS and YFSETQ. Trimming removed 0 bases from V and 0 bases from J, with 22 bases in between.

This clone was recorded at least ten times. The genes are TRBV10-3 and TRBJ2-2; D is perhaps TRBD1 or TRBD2 (6 bases each). Germline CDR1 is ENHRY and CDR2 is SYGVKD. This CDR3 spans 15 amino acids. V lost 4 bases to trimming and J lost 6 bases, with 15 bases between them. CDR3 amino acids: CAISGFGGAAGELFF. The CDR3 coding sequence is TGTGCCATCAGTGGTTTCGGGGGCGCGGCCGGGGAGCTGTTTTTT.